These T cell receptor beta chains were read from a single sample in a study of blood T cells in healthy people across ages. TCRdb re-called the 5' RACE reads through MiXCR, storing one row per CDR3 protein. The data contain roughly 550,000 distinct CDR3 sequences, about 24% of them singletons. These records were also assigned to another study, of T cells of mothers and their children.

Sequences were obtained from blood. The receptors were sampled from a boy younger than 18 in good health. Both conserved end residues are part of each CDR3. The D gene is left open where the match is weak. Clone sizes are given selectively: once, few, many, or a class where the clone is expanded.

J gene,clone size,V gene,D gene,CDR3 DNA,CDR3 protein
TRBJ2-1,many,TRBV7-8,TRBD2,TGTGCCAGCAGAAGGGGGCGTGGACTAGCGGACGACAATGAGCAGTTCTTC,CASRRGRGLADDNEQFF
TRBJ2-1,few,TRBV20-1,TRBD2,TGCAGTGCTAGCTTCAATACCAGGCTAGCGGGAGACCTTAGCTCCTACAATGAGCAGTTCTTC,CSASFNTRLAGDLSSYNEQFF
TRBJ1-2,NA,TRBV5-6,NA,TGTGCCAGCAGCCCGGATGGGGGGCGCGACTATGGCTACACCTTC,CASSPDGGRDYGYTF
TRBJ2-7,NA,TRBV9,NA,TGTGCCAGCAGCGTAGACCCAGTGGAGGGATACGAGCAGTACTTC,CASSVDPVEGYEQYF
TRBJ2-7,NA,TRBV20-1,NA,TGCAGTGCCCACGCTAGCACAGGGAGCGACGAGCAGTACTTC,CSAHASTGSDEQYF
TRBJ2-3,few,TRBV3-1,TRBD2,TGTGCCAGCAGCCCCCACCTGACTAGCGGGGGTGCAGATACGCAGTATTTT,CASSPHLTSGGADTQYF
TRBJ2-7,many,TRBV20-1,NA,TGCAGTGCTAGGGGCAGGGGACTGCTCGAGCAGTACTTC,CSARGRGLLEQYF
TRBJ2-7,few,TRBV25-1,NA,TGTGCCAGCAGTGAGGGTCCCCCTCTGCCGGAGTCCTACTACGAGCAGTACTTC,CASSEGPPLPESYYEQYF
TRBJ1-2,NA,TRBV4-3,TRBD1,TGCGCCAGCAGCCAAGGACAGGGGTGGGACTATGGCTACACCTTC,CASSQGQGWDYGYTF
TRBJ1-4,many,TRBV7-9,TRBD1,TGTGCCAGCAGTACAGGGGCCGCTAATGAAAAACTGTTTTTT,CASSTGAANEKLFF
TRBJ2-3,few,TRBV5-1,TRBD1,TGCGCCAGCAGCTTAACGACAGGGGGTAAGACAGATACGCAGTATTTT,CASSLTTGGKTDTQYF
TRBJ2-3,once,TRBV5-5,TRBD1,TGTGCCAGCAGCCCCCCATGGCCGGGACAGGGGGGAGATACGCAGTATTTT,CASSPPWPGQGGDTQYF
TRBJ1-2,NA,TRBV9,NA,TGTGCCAGCAGCGTAGACGAGAGCTACACCTTC,CASSVDESYTF
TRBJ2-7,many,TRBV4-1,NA,TGCGCCAGCAGCCAAGATCAAGGCTACGAGCAGTACTTC,CASSQDQGYEQYF
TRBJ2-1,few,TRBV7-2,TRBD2,TGTGCCAGCAGCTCAGCCGGGCTAGCGGTCTACAATGAGCAGTTCTTC,CASSSAGLAVYNEQFF
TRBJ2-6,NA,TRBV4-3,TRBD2,TGCGCCAGCAGCCCCGAGCGGGGTACCGGGGCCAACGTCCTGACTTTC,CASSPERGTGANVLTF
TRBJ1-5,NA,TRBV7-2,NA,TGTGCCAGCAGCCCCCGGACAGACCGTCTGACCCAGCATTTT,CASSPRTDRLTQHF
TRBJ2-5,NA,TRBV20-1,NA,TGCAGTGCTAGCGACACAGGGTCAGAGACCCAGTACTTC,CSASDTGSETQYF
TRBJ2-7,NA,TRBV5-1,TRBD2,TGCGCCAGCAGCTTGGCCTCTGGCGGGGGGCCCTCCTACGAGCAGTACTTC,CASSLASGGGPSYEQYF
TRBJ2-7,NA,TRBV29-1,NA,TGCAGCGTTCTCGGACTTACCTACGAGCAGTACTTC,CSVLGLTYEQYF
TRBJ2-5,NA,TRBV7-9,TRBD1,TGTGCCAGCAGCTTACCCCGGACAGGGCTGAAAGAGACCCAGTACTTC,CASSLPRTGLKETQYF
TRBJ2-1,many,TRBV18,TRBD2,TGTGCCAGCTCACCAGATCGGCCTAGCGGGGGGGCGAAGCAGTTCTTC,CASSPDRPSGGAKQFF
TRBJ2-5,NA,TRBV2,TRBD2,TGTGCCAGCAGTGAGGGGACTAGCGGACAAGAGACCCAGTACTTC,CASSEGTSGQETQYF
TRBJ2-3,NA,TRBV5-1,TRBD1,TGCGCCAGCAGCCCGGGACAGAGCACAGATACGCAGTATTTT,CASSPGQSTDTQYF
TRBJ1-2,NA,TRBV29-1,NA,TGCAGCGTTGAAAAAGGGTCCGATGGCTACACCTTC,CSVEKGSDGYTF
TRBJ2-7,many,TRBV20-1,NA,TGCAGTGCGCAAGGGCCTCGCGAGCAGTACTTC,CSAQGPREQYF
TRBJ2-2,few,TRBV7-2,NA,TGTGCCAGCAGACGCGACGCCGCTGGGGAGCTGTTTTTT,CASRRDAAGELFF
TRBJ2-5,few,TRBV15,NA,TGTGCCACCAGTAGTTTTCAAGAGACCCAGTACTTC,CATSSFQETQYF
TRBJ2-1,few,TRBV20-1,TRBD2,TGCAGTGCTAGAGACCTAGCGGGGTACAATGAGCAGTTCTTC,CSARDLAGYNEQFF
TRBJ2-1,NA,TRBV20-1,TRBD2,TGCAGTGCTTCCGGGACTAGCGGGACGAGCTCCTACAATGAGCAGTTCTTC,CSASGTSGTSSYNEQFF
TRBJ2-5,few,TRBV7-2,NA,TGTGCCAGCAGCGCTCCGGGGACGGGGGAGGAGACCCAGTACTTC,CASSAPGTGEETQYF
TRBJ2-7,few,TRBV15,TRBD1,TGTGCCACCAGCAGAACGGACAGGGGGGTATCCTACGAGCAGTACTTC,CATSRTDRGVSYEQYF
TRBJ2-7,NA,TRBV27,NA,TGTGCCAGCAGGGGAATTGCCTACGAGCAGTACTTC,CASRGIAYEQYF
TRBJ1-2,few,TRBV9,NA,TGTGCCAGCAGCGTAGCTCTGCCCGGCTATGGCTACACCTTC,CASSVALPGYGYTF
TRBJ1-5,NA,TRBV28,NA,TGTGCCAGCAGTCCCCCCCGCCAGCCCCAGCATTTT,CASSPPRQPQHF